The present entry profiles one TCR beta chain with its context. This entry is derived from a study of T cells in tumors after PD-1 blockade. From germline, CDR1 is SGHTA and CDR2 FQGNSA. The V gene lost 3 bases and the J gene lost 6 bases, with 11 bases spanning the gap. The CDR3 is 13 residues long. The method was immunoSEQ multiplex PCR; TCRdb's version includes in-frame clones alone and lacks a portion of them. The data contain approximately 48,000 clones, more than 65% of them singletons. The sequence came from a human donor with basal cell carcinoma. The material was PBMCs, obtained before anti-PD-1 treatment. This chain connects TRBV7-2 to TRBJ1-1; D perhaps matches TRBD1 (5 bases). CDR3 in DNA: TGTGCCAGCAGCTTCAGGGAAGGGGCTGAAGCTTTCTTT. Amino acids: CASSFREGAEAFF. The entire variable domain, with the rest obtained from reference TRBV7-2 and TRBJ1-1, is as follows: GAGVSQSPSNKVTEKGKDVELRCDPISGHTALYWYRQSLGQGLEFLIYFQGNSAPDKSGLPSDRFSAERTGGSVSTLTIQRTQQEDSAVYLCASSFREGAEAFFGQGTRLTVV.